Each of the 29 T cell receptor beta chains below was sequenced from the same sample in a study of early T cells in non-severe SARS-CoV-2 infection. TCRdb re-called the 5' RACE reads with MiXCR, one entry per CDR3 protein. The sample has about 88,000 distinct CDR3 sequences, 15% seen once. Sequenced input: whole blood. These TCRs come from an adult who was a healthcare worker with PCR-confirmed SARS-CoV-2 infection or an uninfected control (not recorded which).

J is TRBJ2-3 and V is TRBV7-9; maybe TRBD2 (6 bases). Germline values: CDR1 SEHNR, CDR2 FQNEAQ (reference sequence). The CDR3 consists of 16 residues. The V and J ends lost 0 bases and 1 base respectively, with 11 bases between them. The CDR3 bases are TGTGCCAGCAGCTTAGCAGCCACGGGAGGCACAGATACGCAGTATTTT. It codes for CASSLAATGGTDTQYF.

This chain joins TRBV10-3 and TRBJ1-2; the match to TRBD1 covers 8 bases. In germline, CDR1 is ENHRY, CDR2 SYGVKD. V was pared by 6 bases and J by 6 bases, with 6 bases of the junction left unmatched. The CDR3 has 13 residues. The CDR3 is CAISSRDRHGYTF. DNA for the CDR3: TGTGCCATCAGCTCCCGGGACAGGCATGGCTACACCTTC.

The gene calls are TRBV28 and TRBJ2-7; D unresolved. Deletions cut 1 base from V and 0 bases from J, with 10 bases between. Germline V gene lookup returns CDR1 MDHEN and CDR2 SYDVKM. The CDR3 is 15 amino acids. CDR3 amino acids: CASSLSPTNSYEQYF. CDR3 nucleotide sequence: TGTGCCAGCAGTTTATCCCCAACGAACTCCTACGAGCAGTACTTC.

The V call is TRBV28, the J call TRBJ2-7, with unresolved D. Germline V CDR1 and CDR2: MDHEN, SYDVKM. The CDR3 has 12 amino acids. Between the trimmed V and J ends, which lost 2 bases and 6 bases, there was a span of 8 bases. CDR3 loop: CASSLENREQYF. For the CDR3, the DNA is TGTGCCAGCAGTTTAGAGAATCGCGAGCAGTACTTC.

This clonotype was seen ten or more times. The chain has TRBV28 and TRBJ1-5; D gene uncertain. The germline V and J ends were trimmed by 2 bases and 3 bases, with 2 bases remaining between them. The CDR3 has 12 residues. Germline values: CDR1 MDHEN, CDR2 SYDVKM. The CDR3 DNA is TGTGCCAGCAGTTTAGACAATCAGCCCCAGCATTTT. This sequence encodes CASSLDNQPQHF.

This clonotype was counted many times. This sequence joins TRBV27 and TRBJ2-2; D may match TRBD1 or TRBD2 (5 bases each). Trimming stripped 7 bases from V and 4 bases from J, with 13 bases between. This CDR3 spans 14 amino acids. Germline CDR1 is MNHEY and CDR2 is SMNVEV (reference sequence). CDR3 nucleotides: TGTGCCAGCACCGAGGGGACGGGCACCGGGGAGCTGTTTTTT. Its translation: CASTEGTGTGELFF.

The chain is built from TRBV20-1 and TRBJ2-3, with TRBD2 matching over 9 bases. The CDR3 contains 16 residues. The germline V gene encodes CDR1 DFQATT and CDR2 SNEGSKA (reference sequence). After removal of 0 bases from V and 5 bases from J, the junction contained 9 bases not matched to a gene. The CDR3 reads CSARDILAGYQDTQYF. The CDR3 DNA reads as TGCAGTGCTAGAGATATTCTAGCGGGATATCAAGATACGCAGTATTTT.

This clonotype occurred many times. This chain's CDR3 is CASSVTASGIDEQYF. The CDR3 DNA is TGTGCCAGCAGTGTTACGGCTAGCGGGATCGACGAGCAGTACTTC. The V and J genes are TRBV6-1 and TRBJ2-7, with 9 bases that match TRBD2. J gave up 5 bases and V 4 bases, and 9 bases lay outside the gene matches. Germline-derived CDR1 and CDR2 are MNHNS and SASEGT. The length of the CDR3 is 15 residues.

This clonotype was seen more than once but under ten times. J is TRBJ2-7 and V is TRBV6-5; D is uncertain. V was shortened by 8 bases and J by 3 bases, with 17 bases between the two germline ends. CDR1 is MNHEY and CDR2 is SVGAGI in the germline V gene. There are 14 residues in the CDR3. CDR3 sequence (DNA): TGTGCCAGCTGGACGAGGTCCGCGATCTACGAGCAGTACTTC. Amino acid sequence: CASWTRSAIYEQYF.

This chain joins TRBV20-1 and TRBJ1-1; D not certain. Germline V gene sequence: CDR1 DFQATT, CDR2 SNEGSKA (reference sequence). The V end lost 1 base, the J end lost 5 bases, and 17 bases lay between the germline ends. The CDR3 loop spans 15 amino acids. Here the CDR3 DNA reads TGCAGTGCTAGAGTCCCCCCCCTCAGCGGAACTGAAGCTTTCTTT. It is translated as CSARVPPLSGTEAFF.

The rearrangement joins TRBV4-1 to TRBJ2-7; 7 bases line up with TRBD1. J gave up 4 bases and V 4 bases, and 13 bases lay outside the gene matches. This CDR3 comprises 16 residues. Germline V CDR1 and CDR2: MGHRA, YSYEKL. The chain's CDR3 is CASSPSLTGMGYEQYF. The CDR3 DNA follows: TGCGCCAGCAGCCCCTCCCTGACAGGGATGGGGTACGAGCAGTACTTC.

This clonotype appeared a few times. The chain carries TRBV7-9 and TRBJ2-1; 9 nucleotides agree with TRBD2. V dropped 8 bases and J dropped 8; count of bases not matched to a gene: 16. Germline loops: CDR1 SEHNR, CDR2 FQNEAQ (reference sequence). CDR3 length: 16 residues. CDR3 region: CASSQPGSGRSDEQFF. CDR3 nucleotides: TGTGCCAGCTCTCAACCCGGCAGCGGGAGGTCGGATGAGCAGTTCTTC. Full variable domain (missing parts from reference TRBV7-9 and TRBJ2-1): DTGVSQNPRHKITKRGQNVTFRCDPISEHNRLYWYRQTLGQGPEFLTYFQNEAQLEKSRLLSDRFSAERPKGSFSTLEIQRTEQGDSAMYLCASSQPGSGRSDEQFFGPGTRLTVL.

V gene TRBV5-1 combines with J gene TRBJ1-1; 8 bases align to TRBD1. The germline CDR1 and CDR2 sequences are SGHRS and YFSETQ. After removal of 4 bases from V and 4 bases from J, the junction contained 6 bases not matched to a gene. The CDR3 extends over 14 amino acids. The CDR3 loop is CASSPPDRGTEAFF. CDR3 in DNA: TGCGCCAGCAGCCCACCAGACAGGGGCACTGAAGCTTTCTTT.

DNA of the CDR3: TGTGCCAGCAGCCCAGTCGGGGGAACATTAGGAGATGAGCAGTTCTTC. Encoded protein: CASSPVGGTLGDEQFF. The chain joins TRBV9 to TRBJ2-1, with a possible D match to TRBD2 (6 bases). In germline, CDR1 is SGDLS, CDR2 YYNGEE. The CDR3 consists of 16 residues. With 4 bases removed from V and 8 bases from J, the gap between germline ends came to 22 bases.

This clonotype was detected once. The rearrangement links TRBV4-1 to TRBJ2-1, with D maybe TRBD2 (5 bases). V was clipped by 4 bases and J by 1 base, with 14 bases between them. The CDR3 loop spans 16 amino acids. The germline gives CDR1 MGHRA, CDR2 YSYEKL. As DNA, the CDR3 is TGCGCCAGCAGCCGATCAGAGGGTGGGTCCTACAATGAGCAGTTCTTC. Amino acids: CASSRSEGGSYNEQFF.

This clonotype was recorded at least ten times. The genes are TRBV2 and TRBJ2-7; no clear D gene. Germline V lookup: CDR1 SNHLY, CDR2 FYNNEI. V lost 8 bases to trimming and J lost 1 base, with 6 bases between them. The CDR3 has 11 residues. CDR3 nucleotide sequence: TGTGCCAGCGCGAAATCCTACGAGCAGTACTTC. Amino acids: CASAKSYEQYF.

This clonotype was recorded a few times. This chain links TRBV25-1 with TRBJ2-7, with no clear D. Trimming pared 3 bases from V and 2 bases from J, leaving 11 bases between. Germline CDR1 reads MGHDK; CDR2 reads SYGVNS. This CDR3 is 14 amino acids long. The CDR3 protein is CASSDVVGTYEQYF. CDR3 in DNA: TGTGCCAGCAGTGACGTCGTGGGAACCTACGAGCAGTACTTC.

This chain joins TRBV9 and TRBJ1-3; D unclear. V lost 0 bases, J lost 2 bases, and 9 bases lay in between. Germline CDR1 is SGDLS and CDR2 is YYNGEE. The CDR3 is made up of 15 amino acids. The CDR3: CASSVEPGAGNTIYF. Written as DNA, the CDR3 is TGTGCCAGCAGCGTAGAGCCAGGAGCTGGAAACACCATATATTTT.

There are a few counts of this clonotype. The V call is TRBV20-1, the J call TRBJ2-1, with 10 bases lining up with TRBD2. With 0 bases clipped from V and 7 bases from J, the junction kept 21 bases outside the gene matches. Looked up from germline, CDR1 is DFQATT and CDR2 is SNEGSKA (reference sequence). The CDR3 extends over 20 amino acids. The DNA for the CDR3 is TGCAGTGCTAGAGACCCTGGGGAGACTAGCGGGTTAAGGGGCGGGAATGAGCAGTTCTTC. Its translation: CSARDPGETSGLRGGNEQFF.

There are a few counts of this clonotype. The genes are TRBV18 and TRBJ2-3; 12 nucleotides align to TRBD2. Germline trimming cut 3 bases from V and 4 bases from J; bases unmatched to any gene: 5. The CDR3 sequence is 16 residues long. The germline V gene has CDR1 KGHSH and CDR2 LQKENI. DNA of the CDR3: TGTGCCAGCTCACCCGTACTAGCGGGAGGCGCAGATACGCAGTATTTT. Its translation: CASSPVLAGGADTQYF.

This clonotype came up many times. This chain connects TRBV19 to TRBJ2-1; no firm D call. This CDR3 has 13 amino acids. Germline V gene sequence: CDR1 LNHDA, CDR2 SQIVND (reference sequence). With 1 base removed from V and 5 bases from J, the gap between germline ends came to 6 bases. CDR3 coding DNA: TGTGCCAGTAGTATAGGGGCCCACAATGAGCAGTTCTTC. Amino acids: CASSIGAHNEQFF.

This chain uses TRBV28 with TRBJ2-5; 7 bases are a match to TRBD2. The CDR3 extends over 13 amino acids. V gave up 7 bases and J gave up 4 bases; unmatched junction bases: 6. Germline V gene lookup returns CDR1 MDHEN and CDR2 SYDVKM. The CDR3 sequence: CASNAAGRETQYF. CDR3 sequence (DNA): TGTGCCAGCAACGCAGCGGGAAGAGAGACCCAGTACTTC.

This clonotype showed up just a few times. The rearrangement links TRBV20-1 to TRBJ2-7; 9 nucleotides match TRBD2. The V gene end was trimmed by 0 bases and the J gene end by 4 bases; junction bases not matched to a gene: 1. Germline V gene sequence: CDR1 DFQATT, CDR2 SNEGSKA (reference sequence). This CDR3 has 13 residues. The chain's CDR3 is CSARELAGYEQYF. The CDR3 coding sequence is TGCAGTGCTAGAGAACTAGCGGGTTACGAGCAGTACTTC.

In this sample, this clonotype turned up a few times. The chain employs TRBV7-9 and TRBJ2-1, with D possibly matching TRBD1 (5 bases). This CDR3 region has 12 residues. Germline lookup yields CDR1 SEHNR and CDR2 FQNEAQ (reference sequence). V lost 5 bases and J lost 8, with 10 bases in between. The CDR3 DNA follows: TGTGCCAGCAGCCACGACAGACATGAGCAGTTCTTC. Translated, it gives CASSHDRHEQFF.

The chain uses TRBV7-2 and TRBJ1-1; D is undetermined. The CDR3 has 14 amino acids. Germline lookup yields CDR1 SGHTA and CDR2 FQGNSA. Trimming removed 1 base from V and 4 bases from J, with 10 bases in between. This CDR3 is CASSLGGEGTEAFF. CDR3 DNA: TGTGCCAGCAGCTTAGGCGGGGAAGGCACTGAAGCTTTCTTT.

This clonotype showed up just a few times. This rearrangement joins TRBV27 to TRBJ2-7; D ambiguous. The CDR3 is 11 residues long. Per the germline V gene, CDR1 is MNHEY and CDR2 is SMNVEV (reference sequence). Trimming stripped 8 bases from V and 3 bases from J, with 8 bases between. In DNA form, the CDR3 reads TGTGCCAGCGGCAGAAACTACGAGCAGTACTTC. It translates to CASGRNYEQYF.

This clonotype turned up a few times. The chain joins TRBV7-8 to TRBJ2-2; weak D call: TRBD1 (6 bases). CDR1 is SGHVS, CDR2 FQNEAQ, per germline. This CDR3 has 13 residues. Trimming stripped 1 base from V and 6 bases from J, with 6 bases between. The DNA of the CDR3 is TGTGCCAGCAGCTTAGGGACAGCCGGGGAGCTGTTTTTT. This translates into CASSLGTAGELFF.

This clonotype was counted many times. V usage is TRBV12-3 or TRBV12-4 and J usage is TRBJ1-2, with TRBD1 as a possible D gene (5 bases). Trimming removed 2 bases from V and 4 bases from J, with 8 bases in between. This CDR3 spans 13 amino acids. The DNA for the CDR3 is TGTGCCAGCAGTTTAAGGGGAGGCTATGGCTACACCTTC. This codes for CASSLRGGYGYTF.

This chain connects TRBV6-2 or TRBV6-3 to TRBJ1-5; TRBD1 aligns across 9 bases. Germline V gives CDR1 MNHEY, CDR2 SVGEGT. The J segment lost 9 bases and the V segment lost 6 bases, leaving 6 bases of the junction unmatched. The CDR3 spans 13 residues. CDR3 in amino acids: CASSSRDRAPQHF. CDR3 coding DNA: TGTGCCAGCAGCTCCCGGGACAGGGCGCCCCAGCATTTT.